The source of this TCR beta chain is a study of T cell repertoires in cytomegalovirus infection. Turning to the study itself: The public TCR beta signatures pointed to both CMV infection and matching HLA type. Study-wide points: Across the ex vivo response, the dominant clonotypes were HLA-C-restricted CMV-specific TCR beta clonotypes. Of the TCR beta families, the public ones yielded a cumulative frequency that identified carriers of CMV plus the relevant HLA.

TCRdb re-called the reads through MiXCR, storing one row per CDR3 protein. The data show hundreds of thousands of distinct CDR3 sequences, around 10% seen once. Germline V gene data show CDR1 as MNHEY and CDR2 as SMNVEV (reference sequence). With V trimmed by 7 bases and J by 2 bases, 8 bases remained unmatched. The length of the CDR3 is 14 residues. This clonotype showed up many times. Its antigen is undetermined. Sequencing used PBMCs. This chain joins TRBV27 and TRBJ2-7, with 7 bases lining up with TRBD2. The source is a human donor in good health (CMV status not recorded). Some clones in this sample may be carry-over from other donors' samples. As DNA, the CDR3 is TGTGCCAGCACCTCGGGGGAGGGAACCTACGAGCAGTACTTC. Translating it yields CASTSGEGTYEQYF.